One sample yielded the 19 T cell receptor beta chains listed below, sequenced in a study of blood T cell repertoires in COVID-19. Sequenced by immunoSEQ multiplex PCR; TCRdb stores in-frame clones only, minus some. The table shows about 170,000 clones, with about 80% occurring only once. The sequenced material came from PBMCs or T cells enriched from blood (not recorded which). The origin of the receptors is a woman aged 70-85 years in a cohort exposed to, infected with or recovered from COVID-19 (not recorded which).

J is TRBJ1-1 and V is TRBV28, with D possibly TRBD1 on 6 matching bases. The CDR3 covers 16 residues. V was cut by 2 bases and J by 3 bases, with 16 bases left in between. Germline lookup yields CDR1 MDHEN and CDR2 SYDVKM. CDR3 bases: TGTGCCAGCAGTTTAGTTGTTGGGGGCTGGGACACTGAAGCTTTCTTT. It specifies CASSLVVGGWDTEAFF.

V is TRBV9 and J is TRBJ1-5; D may be TRBD1 (6 bases). The V and J ends lost 3 bases and 4 bases respectively, with 14 bases between them. The CDR3 is made up of 15 amino acids. The germline CDR1 and CDR2 sequences are SGDLS and YYNGEE. The CDR3, as DNA: TGTGCCAGCAGCGGGGACGGGCAGGGGAATCAGCCCCAGCATTTT. Its protein product is CASSGDGQGNQPQHF.

The genes are TRBV4-2 and TRBJ2-1; 9 bases are a match to TRBD2. Germline V gene data show CDR1 as LGHNA and CDR2 as YNFKEQ. The CDR3 sequence is 14 residues long. The ends lost 6 bases at V and 7 bases at J; junction bases unmatched: 7. As DNA, the CDR3 is TGTGCCAGCAGTCTCCTAGCGGGAAGTAATGAGCAGTTCTTC. It specifies CASSLLAGSNEQFF.

The chain carries TRBV6-2 or TRBV6-3 and TRBJ1-1; possibly TRBD1 for D (6 bases). V lost 0 bases, J lost 4 bases, and 12 bases lay in between. The CDR3 has 15 amino acids. The germline V gene has CDR1 MNHEY and CDR2 SVGEGT. CDR3 in amino acids: CASSYSGARVTEAFF. The CDR3 DNA sequence: TGTGCCAGCAGTTACTCGGGGGCGCGGGTCACTGAAGCTTTCTTT.

This clone was seen a handful of times. Different DNA sequences within this sample yield the same CDR3. The gene calls are TRBV5-1 and TRBJ2-2, with 7 bases aligning to TRBD1. Looked up from germline, CDR1 is SGHRS and CDR2 is YFSETQ. After removal of 4 bases from V and 2 bases from J, the junction contained 5 bases not matched to a gene. This CDR3 spans 15 amino acids. The CDR3 DNA reads as TGCGCCAGCAGCATTGGGACAGCTAACACCGGGGAGCTGTTTTTT. Encoded protein: CASSIGTANTGELFF.

This rearrangement joins TRBV28 to TRBJ2-7; D unclear. Trimming took off 5 bases at V and 5 bases at J, with 22 bases between the two ends. The CDR3 totals 16 residues. Looked up from germline, CDR1 is MDHEN and CDR2 is SYDVKM. For the CDR3, the DNA is TGTGCCAGCAGTAGCCTGGTGGCTCCCGGAGTCGACGAGCAGTACTTC. Amino acid sequence: CASSSLVAPGVDEQYF.

The V and J genes are TRBV4-3 and TRBJ1-4; D is undetermined. Germline values: CDR1 LGHNA, CDR2 YSLEER. Trimming pared 2 bases from V and 2 bases from J, leaving 6 bases between. This CDR3 is built from 14 residues. In nucleotides, the CDR3 is TGCGCCAGCAGCCAACAGGCGACTAATGAAAAACTGTTTTTT. Its translation: CASSQQATNEKLFF.

The rearrangement uses TRBV6-5 and TRBJ2-5; D perhaps matches TRBD1 (7 bases). CDR1 and CDR2 (germline): MNHEY, SVGAGI. With 9 bases removed from V and 4 bases from J, the gap between germline ends came to 12 bases. The length of the CDR3 is 12 residues. The DNA for the CDR3 is TGTGCCAGTAGGAGGGGGCCAGAGACCCAGTACTTC. Translation gives CASRRGPETQYF.

The J gene is TRBJ1-2, the V gene TRBV10-3, with a tentative D call TRBD1 (6 bases). This CDR3 region has 15 residues. The V gene lost 9 bases and the J gene lost 2 bases, with 19 bases spanning the gap. Germline-derived CDR1 and CDR2 are ENHRY and SYGVKD. CDR3 coding DNA: TGTGCCATGTCGACGGGCCTTCAGGGGAACTATGGCTACACCTTC. It translates to CAMSTGLQGNYGYTF.

The CDR3 DNA follows: TGTGCCAGCAGTGATCCAGGGACTGAAGCTTTCTTT. As protein: CASSDPGTEAFF. The chain links TRBV2 to TRBJ1-1, with D tentatively TRBD1 (5 bases). CDR1 is SNHLY, CDR2 FYNNEI, per germline. The CDR3 is made up of 12 amino acids. V was trimmed by 3 bases and J by 5 bases, leaving 7 bases between them.

The V and J genes are TRBV19 and TRBJ2-1; 10 bases are shared with TRBD2. This CDR3 comprises 14 residues. Germline-derived CDR1 and CDR2 are LNHDA and SQIVND (reference sequence). V shed 5 bases, J shed 9 bases, and the junction held 7 bases outside the gene matches. The CDR3 loop reads CASSPGTSVLEQFF. In DNA, the CDR3 is TGTGCCAGTAGTCCCGGGACTAGCGTTCTTGAGCAGTTCTTC.

V gene TRBV7-8 combines with J gene TRBJ2-3; possibly TRBD2 for D (6 bases). From germline, CDR1 is SGHVS and CDR2 FQNEAQ. CDR3 length: 17 residues. Between the trimmed V and J ends, which lost 0 bases and 0 bases, there was a span of 13 bases. The CDR3 reads CASSLAGLAKSTDTQYF. CDR3 nucleotide sequence: TGTGCCAGCAGCTTAGCGGGGCTAGCGAAAAGCACAGATACGCAGTATTTT.

The chain combines TRBV27 with TRBJ2-7; D might be TRBD2 (5 bases). Trimming took off 4 bases at V and 3 bases at J, with 22 bases between the two ends. The CDR3 loop spans 17 amino acids. Germline V gene sequence: CDR1 MNHEY, CDR2 SMNVEV (reference sequence). The CDR3 reads CASSSSPRRRLDYEQYF. DNA of the CDR3: TGTGCCAGCAGTTCCTCCCCAAGGCGGAGGCTGGACTACGAGCAGTACTTC.

This rearrangement joins TRBV6-2 or TRBV6-3 to TRBJ2-1; 8 bases align to TRBD1. Germline assignment: CDR1 MNHEY and CDR2 SVGEGT. V lost 0 bases, J lost 9 bases, and 4 bases stayed unmatched. The CDR3 has 14 residues. As DNA, the CDR3 is TGTGCCAGCAGTTACTCGCAGGGGGCCCGTGAGCAGTTCTTC. Translating gives CASSYSQGAREQFF.

The rearrangement uses TRBV6-5 and TRBJ1-4, with D possibly being TRBD1 (6 bases). The CDR3 is made up of 13 amino acids. From germline, CDR1 is MNHEY and CDR2 SVGAGI. V was cut by 7 bases and J by 5 bases, with 11 bases left in between. CDR3 bases: TGTGCCAGCATTGGACAGACAAATGAAAAACTGTTTTTT. It yields the protein CASIGQTNEKLFF.

V and J are TRBV18 and TRBJ1-2, with 7 bases aligning to TRBD1. This CDR3 is built from 15 residues. The V segment lost 2 bases and the J segment 5 bases; nucleotides outside the gene matches: 8. CDR1 and CDR2 (germline): KGHSH, LQKENI. This chain's CDR3 is CASSPMGQQTYGYTF. The DNA for the CDR3 is TGTGCCAGCTCACCAATGGGACAGCAGACTTATGGCTACACCTTC.

The chain carries TRBV2 and TRBJ2-5; 8 positions agree with TRBD1. Germline V gene sequence: CDR1 SNHLY, CDR2 FYNNEI. J was trimmed by 5 bases and V by 4 bases; bases with no gene match: 3. This CDR3 spans 13 amino acids. For the CDR3, the DNA is TGTGCCAGCAGTGCCACAGGGGGGGAGACCCAGTACTTC. This encodes CASSATGGETQYF.

The V call is TRBV3-1 (or the pseudogene TRBV3-2), the J call TRBJ2-7; possible D gene TRBD1, 6 bases. CDR3 size: 15 residues. The germline V and J ends were trimmed by 2 bases and 5 bases, with 16 bases remaining between them. Germline loops: CDR1 LGHDT, CDR2 YNNKEL (reference sequence). DNA for the CDR3: TGTGCCAGCAGCCAATGGGGGAGACAGGTAGACGAGCAGTACTTC. The encoded protein is CASSQWGRQVDEQYF.

This chain links TRBV28 with TRBJ2-7; no definite D call. The CDR3 is 14 amino acids. Germline V gives CDR1 MDHEN, CDR2 SYDVKM. V gave up 2 bases and J gave up 12 bases, with 20 bases separating them. The CDR3 spells CASSLPSSLPFTYF. The CDR3 DNA is TGTGCCAGCAGTTTACCCTCCAGTCTGCCGTTTACGTACTTC.